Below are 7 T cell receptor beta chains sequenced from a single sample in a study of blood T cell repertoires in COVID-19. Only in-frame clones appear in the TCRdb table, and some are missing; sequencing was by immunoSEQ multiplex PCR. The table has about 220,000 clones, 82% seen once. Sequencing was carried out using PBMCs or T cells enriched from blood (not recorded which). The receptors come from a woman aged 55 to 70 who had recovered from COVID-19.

The CDR3 is CASRDYRGHEKLFF. The CDR3 nucleotides are TGTGCCAGCAGAGACTACAGGGGTCATGAAAAACTGTTTTTT. V is TRBV27 and J is TRBJ1-4; 7 nucleotides line up with TRBD1. Germline trimming cut 6 bases from V and 6 bases from J; bases unmatched to any gene: 7. The CDR3 spans 14 residues. CDR1 and CDR2 from the germline V gene are MNHEY and SMNVEV (reference sequence). The full variable domain, with the rest looked up from reference TRBV27 and TRBJ1-4, is EAQVTQNPRYLITVTGKKLTVTCSQNMNHEYMSWYRQDPGLGLRQIYYSMNVEVTDKGDVPEGYKVSRKEKRNFPLILESPSPNQTSLYFCASRDYRGHEKLFFGSGTQLSVL.

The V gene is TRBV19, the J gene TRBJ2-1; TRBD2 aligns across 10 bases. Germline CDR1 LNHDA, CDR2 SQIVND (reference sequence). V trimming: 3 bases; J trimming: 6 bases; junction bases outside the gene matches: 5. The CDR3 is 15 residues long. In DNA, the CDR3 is TGTGCCAGTAGTATTAGCGGACTAGCGGCCAATGAGCAGTTCTTC. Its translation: CASSISGLAANEQFF.

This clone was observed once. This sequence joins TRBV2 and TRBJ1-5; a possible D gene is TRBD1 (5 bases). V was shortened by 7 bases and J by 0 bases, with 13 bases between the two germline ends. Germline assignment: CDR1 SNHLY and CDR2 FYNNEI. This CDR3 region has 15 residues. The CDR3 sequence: CASTQTGGSNQPQHF. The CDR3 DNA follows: TGTGCCAGCACCCAGACCGGGGGTAGCAATCAGCCCCAGCATTTT.

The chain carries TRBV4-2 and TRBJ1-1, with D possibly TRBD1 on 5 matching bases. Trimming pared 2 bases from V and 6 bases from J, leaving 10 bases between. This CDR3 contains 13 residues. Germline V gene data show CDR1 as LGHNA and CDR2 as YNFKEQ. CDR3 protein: CASSQWGGSEAFF. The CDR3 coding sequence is TGTGCCAGCAGCCAATGGGGGGGTTCTGAAGCTTTCTTT.

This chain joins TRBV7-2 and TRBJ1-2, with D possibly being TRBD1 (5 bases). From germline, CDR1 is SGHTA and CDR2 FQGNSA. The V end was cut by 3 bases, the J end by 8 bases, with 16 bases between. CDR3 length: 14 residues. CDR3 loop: CASSLGGAPKGYTF. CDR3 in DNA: TGTGCCAGCAGCTTGGGGGGTGCCCCAAAAGGCTACACCTTC.

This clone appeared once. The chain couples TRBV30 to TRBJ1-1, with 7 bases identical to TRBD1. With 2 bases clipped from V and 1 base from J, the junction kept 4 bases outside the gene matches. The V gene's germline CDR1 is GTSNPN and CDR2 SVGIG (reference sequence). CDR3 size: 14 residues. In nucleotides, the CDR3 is TGTGCCTGGAGTATGGGACAGAAGAACACTGAAGCTTTCTTT. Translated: CAWSMGQKNTEAFF.

The CDR3 sequence: CASSADRVATGELFF. In DNA, the CDR3 is TGTGCCAGCAGTGCGGACAGGGTAGCTACCGGGGAGCTGTTTTTT. The rearrangement links TRBV2 to TRBJ2-2; 8 bases are shared with TRBD1. Trimming took 4 bases from V and 5 from J; bases not matched to a gene: 6. The CDR3 totals 15 residues. Per the germline V gene, CDR1 is SNHLY and CDR2 is FYNNEI.